The clone carrying this TCR beta chain was counted at least ten times. Amplified TCR beta CDR3 regions came from RNA transcripts. TCR CDR3 regions were first amplified by RT-PCR with HTBI primers. TCRdb used MiXCR to reprocess the multiplex PCR reads, holding one entry per CDR3 protein. The sample has some 440,000 distinct CDR3 sequences, around a sixth seen once. Germline CDR1 MNHEY, CDR2 SVGEGT. Trimming cost V 8 bases and J 4 bases, with 17 bases left between them. CDR3 size: 14 residues. The data were obtained in a study of T cells in Graves' hyperthyroidism and ophthalmopathy. The overall study: Before any treatment, at initial diagnosis, peripheral blood was collected.

The chain combines TRBV6-2 or TRBV6-3 with TRBJ1-1, with a possible D match to TRBD1 (6 bases). Sequencing was performed on blood. The clonotype was recovered from a woman aged 18-35 years with Graves' hyperthyroidism. DNA for the CDR3: TGTGCCAGCTCCTCAGGGGTCGGGGTCACTGAAGCTTTCTTT. Translation gives CASSSGVGVTEAFF.